This record looks at one T cell receptor beta chain sequence and its context. The antigen remains unidentified. This entry comes from a study of cytomegalovirus exposure and HLA in healthy donors. Germline V gene sequence: CDR1 MNHEY, CDR2 SMNVEV (reference sequence). Trimming cost V 8 bases and J 5 bases; bases outside gene matches: 11. The CDR3 has 14 residues. The donors were members of the roughly 120-subject validation cohort (separate from the roughly 680-subject first cohort). This table comes from immunoSEQ multiplex PCR, and its TCRdb copy is limited to in-frame clones, with some not included. The table lists tens of thousands of clones, roughly 97% of them singletons. Study observations and caveats: With high specificity and sensitivity, the classifier reportedly diagnosed cytomegalovirus status. That first-cohort TCR clusters tended to co-occur in the 95 to 150 validation repertoires was found in a later analysis. CMV antigen specificity of three CMV-associated chains was confirmed in vitro.

This TCR derives from a man aged 18 to 35 in good health and CMV-seronegative. The sequenced sample consisted of PBMCs. This chain joins TRBV27 and TRBJ1-2, with 7 bases fitting TRBD1. The CDR3 sequence is CASAGAQGEYGYTF. The CDR3 DNA sequence: TGTGCCAGCGCCGGGGCGCAGGGGGAATATGGCTACACCTTC.